Shown below are 20 T cell receptor beta chains from a single sample sequenced in a study of monozygotic twins with inflammatory bowel disease. TCRdb re-called the 5' RACE reads and gives one entry per CDR3 protein, without DNA. The listing contains roughly 160,000 distinct CDR3 sequences. Sequenced input: blood. The receptors shown here come from a human donor with ulcerative colitis or Crohn's disease, or a healthy co-twin of an affected twin (not recorded which).

The gene calls are TRBV10-3 and TRBJ2-7; with no DNA, the TCRdb D assignment of TRBD1 cannot be verified. CDR3 length: 13 amino acids. Looked up from germline, CDR1 is ENHRY and CDR2 is SYGVKD. The CDR3 sequence: CAISYGASYEQYF.

The CDR3 spells CSASPLNYGYTF. The V call is TRBV20-1, the J call TRBJ1-2; TCRdb reports TRBD1, a call that lacks DNA to check it against. Germline V gives CDR1 DFQATT, CDR2 SNEGSKA (reference sequence). This CDR3 region has 12 residues.

The rearrangement joins TRBV7-2 to TRBJ1-4; TCRdb's D call, TRBD1, is unchecked because there is no DNA. This CDR3 spans 13 amino acids. CDR1 and CDR2 (germline): SGHTA, FQGNSA. The CDR3 here is CASSPGVNEKLFF.

This sequence joins TRBV10-2 and TRBJ2-5; TCRdb's D gene call, TRBD1, goes unchecked for lack of DNA. The CDR3 has 14 amino acids. Looked up from germline, CDR1 is WSHSY and CDR2 is SAAADI. The CDR3 loop reads CASRRQGRWETQYF.

The chain combines TRBV7-9 with TRBJ2-7; the D gene TCRdb calls, TRBD2, cannot be checked with no DNA. Germline lookup yields CDR1 SEHNR and CDR2 FQNEAQ (reference sequence). The CDR3 totals 17 residues. This chain's CDR3 is CASRKDTGGNFSYEQYF.

The rearrangement links TRBV12-3 or TRBV12-4 to TRBJ1-1; TCRdb's D call, TRBD1, is unchecked because there is no DNA. This CDR3 is built from 15 residues. The CDR3 loop reads CASTPGDRGNTEAFF.

V and J are TRBV3-1 and TRBJ1-1; the TRBD1 assignment by TCRdb is unverifiable without DNA. This CDR3 is 15 amino acids long. Germline loops: CDR1 LGHDT, CDR2 YNNKEL (reference sequence). The CDR3 protein is CASNLGTGMNTEAFF.

The chain couples TRBV5-1 to TRBJ2-2; TCRdb names TRBD1, which stays unverified in the absence of DNA. The germline gives CDR1 SGHRS, CDR2 YFSETQ. The CDR3 contains 16 residues. The chain's CDR3 is CASSSTGQGNTGELFF.

The chain uses TRBV24-1 and TRBJ2-3; TCRdb names TRBD1, which stays unverified in the absence of DNA. Per germline, CDR1 KGHDR and CDR2 SFDVKD. The CDR3 sequence is 16 residues long. CDR3 sequence: CATSESDRIATDTQYF.

The chain couples TRBV28 to TRBJ1-1; TCRdb's D gene call, TRBD1, goes unchecked for lack of DNA. The CDR3 has 13 amino acids. The V gene's germline CDR1 is MDHEN and CDR2 SYDVKM. The CDR3: CASRTYRVAEAFF.

The chain combines TRBV25-1 with TRBJ1-2; TCRdb outputs TRBD1, but without DNA this stays unchecked. This CDR3 is 11 amino acids long. Germline CDR1 MGHDK, CDR2 SYGVNS. The CDR3: CASQGSVGYTF.

The V call is TRBV5-5, the J call TRBJ1-4; there is no DNA to check the TCRdb D call of TRBD1. The length of the CDR3 is 14 residues. Germline V gene sequence: CDR1 SGHKS, CDR2 YYEKEE (reference sequence). The CDR3: CASSTQGAVEKLFF.

The J gene is TRBJ1-2, the V gene TRBV10-3; TCRdb's assignment of TRBD1 cannot be checked, as there is no DNA. CDR1 ENHRY and CDR2 SYGVKD come from the germline V gene. The CDR3 consists of 12 residues. This CDR3 is CATRQVNYGYTF.

V gene TRBV6-4 combines with J gene TRBJ1-1; TCRdb's D call of TRBD1 is untestable without DNA. Germline V gene data show CDR1 as MRHNA and CDR2 as SNTAGT. This CDR3 has 15 amino acids. The CDR3 reads CASSPTGTGNTEAFF.

The rearrangement uses TRBV7-6 and TRBJ2-5; there is no DNA to check the TCRdb D call of TRBD1. The CDR3 is 15 amino acids. Germline V gives CDR1 SGHVS, CDR2 FNYEAQ. The CDR3 is CASSLAQTGQETQYF.

The rearrangement links TRBV7-2 to TRBJ2-3. CDR3 length: 14 residues. Germline V gene data show CDR1 as SGHTA and CDR2 as FQGNSA. The CDR3 spells CASRRVSSTDTQYF.

The chain is built from TRBV10-1 and TRBJ2-1. Germline values: CDR1 WNHNN, CDR2 SYGVQD (reference sequence). The CDR3 covers 16 residues. The CDR3 region is CASSESVADTYNEQFF.

The chain carries TRBV3-1 and TRBJ1-1. Germline assignment: CDR1 LGHDT and CDR2 YNNKEL (reference sequence). The CDR3 is 14 amino acids. CDR3 residues: CASSQEDTRTEAFF.

V is TRBV10-3 and J is TRBJ2-1. CDR1 is ENHRY and CDR2 is SYGVKD in the germline V gene. The CDR3 runs 14 residues. The CDR3 loop is CAISEPIYYNEQFF.

This rearrangement joins TRBV5-1 to TRBJ2-7; checking the TCRdb D call of TRBD1 is not possible without DNA. CDR3 size: 16 residues. Per germline, CDR1 SGHRS and CDR2 YFSETQ. CDR3 amino acids: CASSLIAGESSYEQYF.